These 2 T cell receptor beta chains share one sample of origin, sequenced in a study of CD8 T cells in Susac syndrome. Random-hexamer reverse transcription was applied to roughly 0.5 to 1 ug RNA. From the immunoSEQ multiplex PCR reads, TCRdb called clonotypes with MiXCR, one entry per CDR3 protein. The sample carries about 200,000 distinct CDR3 sequences, 85% to 95% recorded once. The sequenced sample consisted of CD4+ T cells from PBMCs. These receptors were taken from a human donor with multiple sclerosis.

The V and J genes are TRBV18 and TRBJ2-5, with D tentatively TRBD2 (7 bases). Germline-derived CDR1 and CDR2 are KGHSH and LQKENI. CDR3 size: 15 residues. V dropped 0 bases and J dropped 5 bases, with 13 bases sitting between them. The CDR3 spells CASSPPAGARETQYF. In nucleotides, the CDR3 is TGTGCCAGCTCACCACCGGCGGGGGCTCGGGAGACCCAGTACTTC.

CDR3 in amino acids: CASSYLWHDRAGTGELFF. The CDR3 DNA follows: TGCGCCAGCAGCTACCTCTGGCACGACAGAGCTGGCACCGGGGAGCTGTTTTTT. The chain links TRBV5-1 to TRBJ2-2; TRBD1 might be the D (5 bases). Trimming stripped 3 bases from V and 4 bases from J, with 22 bases between. The CDR3 is 18 residues long. The V gene's germline CDR1 is SGHRS and CDR2 YFSETQ.